This record looks at one T cell receptor (beta chain) sequence and its context. CDR3 length: 10 residues. Deletions cut 11 bases from V and 4 bases from J, with 6 bases between. Method: immunoSEQ multiplex PCR; TCRdb's copy keeps in-frame clones and lacks some. Found here are more than 120,000 clones, about 83% of them singletons; the top ten hold roughly 8%. The sample belongs to a study of blood T cell repertoires in COVID-19. The sequenced material came from peripheral blood. This rearrangement joins TRBV12-3 or TRBV12-4 to TRBJ1-3, with D uncertain. The TCR originated in a woman aged 45-65 years with active or convalescent COVID-19. This chain's CDR3 is CAGGGNTIYF. CDR3 DNA: TGTGCCGGCGGAGGAAACACCATATATTTT.